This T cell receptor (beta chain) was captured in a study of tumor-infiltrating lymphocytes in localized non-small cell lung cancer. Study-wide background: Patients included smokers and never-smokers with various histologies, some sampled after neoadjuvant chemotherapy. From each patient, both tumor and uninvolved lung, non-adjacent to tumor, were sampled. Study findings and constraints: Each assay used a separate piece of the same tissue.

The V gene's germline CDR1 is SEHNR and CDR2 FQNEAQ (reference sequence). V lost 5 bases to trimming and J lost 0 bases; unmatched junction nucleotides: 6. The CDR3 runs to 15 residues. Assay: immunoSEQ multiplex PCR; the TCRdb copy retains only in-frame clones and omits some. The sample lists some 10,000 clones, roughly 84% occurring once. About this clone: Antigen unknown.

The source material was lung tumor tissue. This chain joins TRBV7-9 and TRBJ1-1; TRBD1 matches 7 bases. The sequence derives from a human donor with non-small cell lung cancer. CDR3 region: CASSPRGHMNTEAFF. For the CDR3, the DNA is TGTGCCAGCAGCCCGAGGGGGCATATGAACACTGAAGCTTTCTTT.